One and the same sample provided the 6 T cell receptor beta chains below, sequenced in a study of metastatic and nonmetastatic thyroid tumors (dated by TCRdb to 2020 to 2022). Before undergoing thyroid surgery, none of the patients had been given any kind of treatment. Library generation was performed with PCR. The data were produced on an Illumina HiSeq 4000. TCRdb's own reprocessing of the public reads used fastp at Q25 and MiXCR and kept productive beta chains. The sample table contains roughly 45,000 clones; only one count was recorded for roughly 3.1% of them. 8% to 10% of the sample rests with the top ten. The sequenced sample consisted of blood. These receptors were taken from a female donor with papillary thyroid cancer or a benign thyroid nodule (not recorded which). Some clones in this sample may be carry-over from other donors' samples.

There are many counts of this clone. This sequence joins TRBV18 and TRBJ1-3; D remains unclear. This CDR3 has 17 residues. The ends were cut back, 1 base at V and 2 bases at J, with 15 bases in the middle. Germline V gene sequence: CDR1 KGHSH, CDR2 LQKENI. As DNA, the CDR3 is TGTGCCAGCTCACCACAAATATCGGCCACCACTGGAAACACCATATATTTT. Its translation is CASSPQISATTGNTIYF.

Concerning this clone itself: This likely comes from a read error, as the CDR3 has no conserved phenylalanine or tryptophan at its end. V gene TRBV6-2 or TRBV6-3 combines with J gene TRBJ1-2, with a weak D call TRBD1 (5 bases). This CDR3 is 13 amino acids long. Germline lookup yields CDR1 MNHEY and CDR2 SVGEGT. V was pared by 0 bases and J by 6 bases, with 8 bases between. The CDR3 reads CASSYSGTHGYTL. The CDR3 coding sequence is TGTGCCAGCAGTTACTCCGGGACCCATGGCTACACCCTC.

By share, this clone counts as medium-sized. The chain combines TRBV4-1 with TRBJ1-4, with D possibly TRBD1 on 5 matching bases. Per the germline V gene, CDR1 is MGHRA and CDR2 is YSYEKL. This CDR3 has 14 residues. Between the trimmed V and J ends, which lost 0 bases and 7 bases, there was a span of 9 bases. The CDR3 nucleotides read TGCGCCAGCAGCCAAGATCCAGGGCGTGAAAAACTGTTTTTT. Its protein product is CASSQDPGREKLFF.

This clone has ten or more counts. The V and J genes are TRBV12-3 or TRBV12-4 and TRBJ1-6, with a tentative D call TRBD1 (5 bases). This CDR3 is built from 13 residues. V lost 3 bases and J lost 7, with 7 bases in between. The CDR3 protein is CASSLGGNSPLHF. The CDR3 coding sequence is TGTGCCAGCAGTTTGGGGGGGAATTCACCCCTCCACTTT.

In this sample, this clone turned up a few times. The chain is built from TRBV28 and TRBJ2-3, with D perhaps matching TRBD2 (7 bases). Germline V lookup: CDR1 MDHEN, CDR2 SYDVKM. The CDR3 is 14 residues long. V was clipped by 6 bases and J by 12 bases, with 22 bases between them. The CDR3, as DNA: TGTGCCAGCAGGGGGGGGCCTAATAAGGGGACCCAGTATTTT. Translated: CASRGGPNKGTQYF.

This clone occurred many times. The chain joins TRBV28 to TRBJ1-2; 7 nucleotides line up with TRBD1. Per the germline V gene, CDR1 is MDHEN and CDR2 is SYDVKM. V shed 4 bases, J shed 9 bases, and the junction held 14 bases outside the gene matches. The CDR3 has 15 residues. CDR3 residues: CASSSGQTNKYRYTF. CDR3 sequence (DNA): TGTGCCAGCAGTTCGGGACAGACTAATAAGTATCGCTACACCTTC.